This T cell receptor (beta chain) was recorded in a study of technical replicates of blood from several donors. Measured with immunoSEQ multiplex PCR; TCRdb has only the in-frame clones, and not every one. Here the sample spans about 73,000 clones, roughly 93% being singletons. The receptor was derived from a human donor in good health. Specimen: T cells isolated from PBMCs.

CDR3 region: CASSLVRTGEPYEQYF. The DNA for the CDR3 is TGCGCCAGCAGCTTGGTTCGGACAGGGGAGCCCTACGAGCAGTACTTC. The rearrangement uses TRBV5-1 and TRBJ2-7, with 9 bases fitting TRBD1. The CDR3 loop spans 16 amino acids. Germline assignment: CDR1 SGHRS and CDR2 YFSETQ. Trimming at V came to 0 bases and at J to 2 bases, leaving 6 bases not matched to a gene.